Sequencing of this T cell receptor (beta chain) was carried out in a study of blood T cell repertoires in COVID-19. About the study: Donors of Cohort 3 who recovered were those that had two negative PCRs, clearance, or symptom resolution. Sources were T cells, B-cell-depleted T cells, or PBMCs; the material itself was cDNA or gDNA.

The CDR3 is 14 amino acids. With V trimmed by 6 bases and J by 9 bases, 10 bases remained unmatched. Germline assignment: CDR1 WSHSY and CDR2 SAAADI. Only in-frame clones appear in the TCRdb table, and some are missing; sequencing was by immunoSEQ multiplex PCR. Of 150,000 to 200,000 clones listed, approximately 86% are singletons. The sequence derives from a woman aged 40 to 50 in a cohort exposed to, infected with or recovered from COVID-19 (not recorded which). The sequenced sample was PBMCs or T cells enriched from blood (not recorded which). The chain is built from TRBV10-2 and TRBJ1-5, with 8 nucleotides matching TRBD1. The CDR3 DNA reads TGCGCCAGCAGCCCAACCAACAGGGGGGGGCCCCAGCATTTT. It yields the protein CASSPTNRGGPQHF.